A selection of T cell receptor beta chains follows, all from one sample in a study of T cells in Graves' hyperthyroidism and ophthalmopathy. TCRdb re-called the multiplex PCR reads through MiXCR, storing one row per CDR3 protein. The sample lists roughly 400,000 distinct CDR3 sequences, approximately 25% occurring once. Input material: blood. All receptors come from a man aged 50 or older with Graves' hyperthyroidism. Each CDR3 is given with its conserved first and last residue. Each record gives: V gene, clone size, J gene, D gene, CDR3 protein, CDR3 DNA. The D gene is left open where the match is weak. The size field is filled for only some rows; it gives once, few, many or a size class.

>TRBV11-3|many|TRBJ2-3|TRBD1
CASRIQGSDTQYF
TGTGCCAGCAGAATACAGGGGTCAGATACGCAGTATTTT
>TRBV11-2|.|TRBJ2-4|.
CASSLQGGGKNIQYF
TGTGCCAGCAGCTTACAGGGAGGGGGAAAAAACATTCAGTACTTC
>TRBV18|many|TRBJ2-7|.
CASSPAYYEQYF
TGTGCCAGCTCACCTGCTTACTACGAGCAGTACTTC
>TRBV30|few|TRBJ1-2|.
CAWSVAGAGYGYTF
TGTGCCTGGAGTGTGGCGGGGGCTGGATATGGCTACACCTTC
>TRBV3-1|.|TRBJ2-2|TRBD2
CASTPSGRETGELFF
TGTGCCAGCACCCCTAGCGGGAGAGAAACCGGGGAGCTGTTTTTT
>TRBV5-1|few|TRBJ1-2|.
CASRRDHTGYGYTF
TGCGCCAGCAGGCGGGACCACACGGGCTATGGCTACACCTTC
>TRBV11-3|.|TRBJ1-2|TRBD1
CATSHGQDGYGYTF
TGTGCCACCTCCCATGGACAGGATGGCTATGGCTACACCTTC
>TRBV3-1|few|TRBJ2-5|.
CASSQDLRTLDQETQYF
TGTGCCAGCAGCCAAGATCTCAGGACACTGGATCAAGAGACCCAGTACTTC
>TRBV7-3|.|TRBJ2-7|TRBD1
CASSQDQGRGRGEQYF
TGCGCCAGCAGCCAAGATCAGGGCAGGGGGCGCGGCGAGCAGTACTTC
>TRBV13|few|TRBJ2-7|TRBD1
CASSLWDRDIEQYF
TGTGCCAGCAGCTTGTGGGACAGGGACATCGAGCAGTACTTC
>TRBV29-1|few|TRBJ1-4|.
CSVEENSNEKLFF
TGCAGCGTTGAGGAAAACTCTAATGAAAAACTGTTTTTT
>TRBV7-3|few|TRBJ1-2|.
CASSSDMGYTF
TGTGCCAGCAGCTCCGACATGGGCTACACCTTC
>TRBV5-1|few|TRBJ2-5|TRBD1
CASSPAGVGTGIQETQYF
TGCGCCAGCAGCCCCGCTGGCGTAGGGACAGGGATCCAAGAGACCCAGTACTTC
>TRBV5-1|.|TRBJ2-7|.
CASSTRAATSSYEQYF
TGCGCCAGCAGCACCCGGGCGGCTACTAGCTCCTACGAGCAGTACTTC
>TRBV19|.|TRBJ1-1|.
CASSIDPGRGREAFF
TGTGCCAGTAGTATAGACCCAGGTAGGGGACGCGAAGCTTTCTTT
>TRBV11-2|few|TRBJ2-4|.
CASSLGGRDGLQYF
TGTGCCAGCAGCTTAGGGGGTCGAGACGGACTTCAGTACTTC
>TRBV20-1|.|TRBJ2-3|TRBD2
CSARFGLAGKGTDTQYF
TGCAGTGCTAGATTCGGACTAGCGGGAAAGGGCACAGATACGCAGTATTTT
>TRBV7-8|.|TRBJ1-6|.
CASSLAGFSPLHF
TGTGCCAGCAGCTTAGCGGGTTTTTCACCCCTCCACTTT
>TRBV15|few|TRBJ2-3|.
CATSRGIAATDTQYF
TGTGCCACCAGCAGAGGAATAGCGGCAACAGATACGCAGTATTTT
>TRBV7-8|.|TRBJ1-6|TRBD1
CASSLGTGRNSPLHF
TGTGCCAGCAGCTTAGGGACAGGGCGGAATTCACCCCTCCACTTT
>TRBV7-3|many|TRBJ2-7|.
CASSLSGSGGYYEQYF
TGTGCCAGCAGCTTATCGGGTAGCGGTGGATACTACGAGCAGTACTTC
>TRBV11-2|many|TRBJ2-7|.
CASSLDGRYEQYF
TGTGCCAGCAGCTTAGATGGTCGGTACGAGCAGTACTTC
>TRBV27|few|TRBJ1-2|TRBD1
CASSLEGAVNYGYTF
TGTGCCAGCAGTTTAGAGGGGGCGGTTAACTATGGCTACACCTTC
>TRBV4-1|once|TRBJ1-5|TRBD1
CASSQGLGQGLPQHF
TGCGCCAGCAGCCAAGGGCTTGGACAGGGGTTGCCCCAGCATTTT
>TRBV6-1|many|TRBJ2-7|.
CASRPSGDISSYEQYF
TGTGCCAGCAGGCCTTCCGGGGACATCAGCTCCTACGAGCAGTACTTC
>TRBV28|.|TRBJ2-7|TRBD2
CASRIAGGPVGEQYF
TGTGCCAGCAGAATAGCGGGAGGGCCTGTCGGTGAGCAGTACTTC
>TRBV27|few|TRBJ2-2|TRBD1
CASGGQLNTGELFF
TGTGCCAGCGGGGGACAGCTGAACACCGGGGAGCTGTTTTTT
>TRBV20-1|few|TRBJ2-1|TRBD2
CSASGLAGYNEQFF
TGCAGTGCTAGTGGGCTAGCGGGCTACAATGAGCAGTTCTTC
>TRBV3-1|few|TRBJ1-1|.
CASSQAGRAAAFF
TGTGCCAGCAGCCAAGCGGGACGTGCGGCAGCTTTCTTT
>TRBV20-1|.|TRBJ2-2|TRBD1
CSARGTGSGELFF
TGCAGTGCTAGAGGGACAGGGTCCGGGGAGCTGTTTTTT
>TRBV12-3/TRBV12-4|.|TRBJ2-7|TRBD2
CASSSGTSVLPEQYF
TGTGCCAGCTCGTCCGGGACTAGCGTCCTCCCCGAGCAGTACTTC
>TRBV5-1|many|TRBJ1-5|.
CASRRDPGGNQPQHF
TGCGCCAGCAGGAGGGATCCCGGGGGGAATCAGCCCCAGCATTTT
>TRBV3-1|few|TRBJ2-1|TRBD2
CASSQGGLAGGTNYNEQFF
TGTGCCAGCAGCCAGGGGGGTCTAGCGGGAGGAACAAACTACAATGAGCAGTTCTTC
>TRBV20-1|.|TRBJ1-2|.
CSAPTGRDYGYTF
TGCAGTGCCCCGACCGGGAGAGACTATGGCTACACCTTC
>TRBV29-1|.|TRBJ2-7|.
CSVVSDVNEQYF
TGCAGCGTTGTTTCGGACGTGAACGAGCAGTACTTC
>TRBV19|.|TRBJ1-6|.
CASSRGDPYNSPLHF
TGTGCCAGTAGTCGAGGGGATCCCTATAATTCACCCCTCCACTTT
>TRBV7-8|once|TRBJ2-3|TRBD2
CASSLGLAGVTQYF
TGTGCCAGCAGCTTAGGACTAGCGGGTGTAACGCAGTATTTT
>TRBV11-2|many|TRBJ2-5|TRBD1
CASSPRDRVPETQYF
TGTGCCAGCAGCCCCCGGGACAGGGTTCCAGAGACCCAGTACTTC
>TRBV3-1|.|TRBJ2-5|TRBD1
CASSEPTGGEETQYF
TGTGCCAGCAGTGAGCCGACAGGGGGCGAGGAGACCCAGTACTTC
>TRBV9|.|TRBJ2-7|TRBD1
CASSPDTDRAHEQYF
TGTGCCAGCAGCCCCGACACGGACAGGGCCCACGAGCAGTACTTC
>TRBV29-1|.|TRBJ2-3|.
CSAEKVDTQYF
TGCAGCGCCGAGAAGGTAGATACGCAGTACTTT
>TRBV11-2|.|TRBJ1-6|.
CASSLDRKSNSPLHF
TGTGCCAGCAGCTTAGACCGAAAGAGTAATTCACCCCTCCACTTT
>TRBV5-1|few|TRBJ2-3|TRBD2
CASSLGGSGRDTQYF
TGCGCCAGCAGCTTGGGCGGTAGCGGGAGGGATACGCAGTATTTT
>TRBV2|.|TRBJ1-6|.
CASIGVGNSPLHF
TGTGCCAGCATCGGGGTCGGTAATTCACCCCTCCACTTT
>TRBV11-2|many|TRBJ1-1|.
CASFPGEGFFTFF
TGTGCCAGCTTCCCAGGGGAAGGGTTTTTTACTTTCTTT
>TRBV20-1|.|TRBJ2-5|.
CSARDLRRGETQYF
TGCAGTGCTAGAGATCTCCGGCGCGGGGAGACCCAGTACTTC
>TRBV10-2|.|TRBJ2-7|.
CASSVSGAEQYF
TGCGCCAGCAGCGTTAGCGGCGCCGAGCAGTACTTC
>TRBV20-1|few|TRBJ2-5|TRBD1
CSAQDRVGKTQYF
TGCAGTGCCCAAGACAGGGTCGGAAAGACCCAGTACTTC
>TRBV6-1|few|TRBJ2-7|TRBD1
CASSEDRGRVNEQYF
TGTGCCAGCAGTGAAGACAGGGGGCGCGTCAACGAGCAGTACTTC